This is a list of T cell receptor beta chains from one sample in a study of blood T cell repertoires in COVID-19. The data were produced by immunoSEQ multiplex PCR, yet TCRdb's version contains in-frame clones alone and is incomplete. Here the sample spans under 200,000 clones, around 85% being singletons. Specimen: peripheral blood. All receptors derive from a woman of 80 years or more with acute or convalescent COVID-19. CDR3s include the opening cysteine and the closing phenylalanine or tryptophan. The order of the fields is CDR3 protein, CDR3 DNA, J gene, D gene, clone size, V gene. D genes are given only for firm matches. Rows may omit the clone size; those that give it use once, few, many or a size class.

CDR3: CASSPPTGVIGSNQPQHF
DNA: TGTGCCAGCTCACCACCGACAGGGGTGATCGGTAGCAATCAGCCCCAGCATTTT
J: TRBJ1-5
D: TRBD1
size: -
V: TRBV18

CDR3: CASSPISGTATNEKLFF
DNA: TGTGCCAGCTCACCAATTTCTGGGACAGCAACTAATGAAAAACTGTTTTTT
J: TRBJ1-4
D: TRBD1
size: -
V: TRBV18

CDR3: CASSLEGNWDSMGYTF
DNA: TGTGCCAGCAGCTTAGAGGGGAATTGGGACTCCATGGGCTACACCTTC
J: TRBJ1-2
D: -
size: -
V: TRBV7-2

CDR3: CASSPRGDIYGYTF
DNA: TGTGCCAGCAGCCCCAGGGGCGATATCTATGGCTACACCTTC
J: TRBJ1-2
D: -
size: -
V: TRBV11-2

CDR3: CASSLGSTGELFF
DNA: TGTGCCAGCAGTTTAGGGAGCACCGGGGAGCTGTTTTTT
J: TRBJ2-2
D: -
size: once
V: TRBV27

CDR3: CASAGLAHNEQFF
DNA: TGTGCCAGTGCGGGACTAGCTCACAATGAGCAGTTCTTC
J: TRBJ2-1
D: TRBD2
size: once
V: TRBV5-4

CDR3: CASSPAGTGVYEQYF
DNA: TGTGCCAGCTCACCAGCCGGGACAGGGGTCTACGAGCAGTACTTC
J: TRBJ2-7
D: TRBD1
size: -
V: TRBV18

CDR3: CASSSFLGGLRPPREQYF
DNA: TGTGCCAGCAGCTCCTTTCTGGGGGGACTCCGCCCTCCGCGAGAGCAGTACTTC
J: TRBJ2-7
D: -
size: -
V: TRBV11-2

CDR3: CASSYSGPGELFF
DNA: TGTGCCAGCAGTTACTCGGGCCCCGGGGAGCTGTTTTTT
J: TRBJ2-2
D: -
size: -
V: TRBV6-5

CDR3: CASSLTSIPHTQYF
DNA: TGTGCCAGCAGCTTGACTAGCATCCCTCATACGCAGTATTTT
J: TRBJ2-3
D: -
size: -
V: TRBV5-8

CDR3: CASSLSTGGTKNIQYF
DNA: TGTGCCAGCAGCTTGTCGACAGGGGGGACGAAAAACATTCAGTACTTC
J: TRBJ2-4
D: TRBD1
size: -
V: TRBV7-2

CDR3: CASSLSGPYNEQFF
DNA: TGTGCCAGCAGCTTAAGTGGGCCCTACAATGAGCAGTTCTTC
J: TRBJ2-1
D: -
size: -
V: TRBV7-3

CDR3: CASTPGQANEKLFF
DNA: TGTGCCAGTACTCCGGGACAGGCAAATGAAAAACTGTTTTTT
J: TRBJ1-4
D: TRBD1
size: -
V: TRBV19

CDR3: CASTQAGRGAAHTF
DNA: TGTGCCAGCACTCAGGCGGGCAGGGGCGCCGCCCACACCTTC
J: TRBJ1-2
D: -
size: -
V: TRBV13

CDR3: CASSPSGGNTGELFF
DNA: TGCGCCAGCAGCCCGTCCGGCGGGAACACCGGGGAGCTGTTTTTT
J: TRBJ2-2
D: -
size: -
V: TRBV5-1

CDR3: CAISDTRDTEAFF
DNA: TGTGCCATCAGTGATACCAGGGACACTGAAGCTTTCTTT
J: TRBJ1-1
D: -
size: -
V: TRBV10-3

CDR3: CAISESRLADYSNQPQHF
DNA: TGTGCCATCAGTGAGTCTAGATTAGCGGATTATAGCAATCAGCCCCAGCATTTT
J: TRBJ1-5
D: -
size: once
V: TRBV10-3

CDR3: CASSLLDSYGYTF
DNA: TGTGCCAGTAGTTTATTGGACAGTTATGGCTACACCTTC
J: TRBJ1-2
D: -
size: -
V: TRBV19

CDR3: CASSLGTPPETQYF
DNA: TGTGCCAGCAGCCTCGGGACACCCCCGGAGACCCAGTACTTC
J: TRBJ2-5
D: -
size: once
V: TRBV7-7

CDR3: CASSGGVLNTGELFF
DNA: TGTGCCAGTAGTGGAGGTGTCCTTAACACCGGGGAGCTGTTTTTT
J: TRBJ2-2
D: -
size: -
V: TRBV19

CDR3: CASGDRPREKLFF
DNA: TGTGCCAGCGGAGACCGCCCTAGGGAAAAACTGTTTTTT
J: TRBJ1-4
D: -
size: -
V: TRBV6-5

CDR3: CSVETGRSDIQYF
DNA: TGCAGCGTGGAGACAGGGAGGTCGGACATTCAGTACTTC
J: TRBJ2-4
D: -
size: -
V: TRBV29-1

CDR3: CASSQQGAGETGELFF
DNA: TGCGCCAGCAGCCAACAGGGGGCAGGAGAGACCGGGGAGCTGTTTTTT
J: TRBJ2-2
D: TRBD1
size: -
V: TRBV4-3

CDR3: CASSQQGPRTEAFF
DNA: TGCGCCAGCAGCCAGCAGGGGCCGCGGACTGAAGCTTTCTTT
J: TRBJ1-1
D: -
size: once
V: TRBV4-1

CDR3: CASSWTVTSTDTQYF
DNA: TGTGCCAGCAGCTGGACTGTCACTAGCACAGATACGCAGTATTTT
J: TRBJ2-3
D: -
size: -
V: TRBV5-6

CDR3: CASSLERQGDGYTF
DNA: TGTGCCAGCAGCTTGGAAAGACAGGGAGATGGCTACACCTTC
J: TRBJ1-2
D: TRBD1
size: -
V: TRBV7-9

CDR3: CSASYGQNSYEQYF
DNA: TGCAGTGCTAGTTACGGACAGAACTCCTACGAGCAGTACTTC
J: TRBJ2-7
D: -
size: -
V: TRBV20-1

CDR3: CASSASYEQYF
DNA: TGTGCCAGCAGCGCCAGCTACGAGCAGTACTTC
J: TRBJ2-7
D: -
size: -
V: TRBV9

CDR3: CASSSATGQNGYTF
DNA: TGTGCCAGCAGTTCCGCCACAGGGCAAAATGGCTACACCTTC
J: TRBJ1-2
D: -
size: -
V: TRBV27

CDR3: CASSPRQGRSLEAFF
DNA: TGTGCCAGTAGTCCGCGACAGGGAAGGTCTCTTGAAGCTTTCTTT
J: TRBJ1-1
D: TRBD1
size: -
V: TRBV19

CDR3: CASSVGGQGSYEQYF
DNA: TGTGCCAGCAGCGTAGGAGGGCAGGGGTCCTACGAGCAGTACTTC
J: TRBJ2-7
D: -
size: once
V: TRBV9

CDR3: CASSFGTGANEKLFF
DNA: TGTGCCAGTAGTTTCGGGACAGGGGCTAATGAAAAACTGTTTTTT
J: TRBJ1-4
D: TRBD1
size: once
V: TRBV19

CDR3: CAWSVRGGVGEQYF
DNA: TGTGCCTGGAGTGTCCGGGGGGGAGTGGGCGAGCAGTACTTC
J: TRBJ2-7
D: TRBD2
size: -
V: TRBV30

CDR3: CASRRAPDTEAFF
DNA: TGTGCCAGCAGGAGGGCCCCGGACACTGAAGCTTTCTTT
J: TRBJ1-1
D: -
size: -
V: TRBV6-5

CDR3: CASSEDGGSGLIYNEQFF
DNA: TGTGCCAGCAGTGAAGACGGCGGGAGCGGTCTGATATACAATGAGCAGTTCTTC
J: TRBJ2-1
D: TRBD2
size: -
V: TRBV6-1

CDR3: CASSMGWRGSGNTIYF
DNA: TGTGCCAGCAGCATGGGTTGGAGGGGCTCTGGAAACACCATATATTTT
J: TRBJ1-3
D: -
size: -
V: TRBV3-1/TRBV3-2

CDR3: CASSSQGNTIYF
DNA: TGTGCCAGCAGTTCCCAGGGAAACACCATATATTTT
J: TRBJ1-3
D: -
size: -
V: TRBV28

CDR3: CASSEPGGAQEKLFF
DNA: TGTGCCAGCAGTGAACCAGGGGGCGCACAGGAAAAACTGTTTTTT
J: TRBJ1-4
D: TRBD1
size: -
V: TRBV25-1

CDR3: CASNRDRAFYGYTF
DNA: TGTGCCAGCAACCGGGACAGAGCCTTCTATGGCTACACCTTC
J: TRBJ1-2
D: TRBD1
size: -
V: TRBV7-9

CDR3: CASSYTLGQYEAFF
DNA: TGTGCCAGCAGTTACACCTTGGGACAGTATGAAGCTTTCTTT
J: TRBJ1-1
D: TRBD1
size: -
V: TRBV6-5

CDR3: CASSYRGGSGANVLTF
DNA: TGTGCCAGCAGTTATCGGGGAGGCTCTGGGGCCAACGTCCTGACTTTC
J: TRBJ2-6
D: -
size: -
V: TRBV6-5

CDR3: CASSTTGPGQRRGQGIYGYTF
DNA: TGTGCCAGCAGCACAACGGGGCCGGGACAACGAAGGGGACAGGGGATCTATGGCTACACCTTC
J: TRBJ1-2
D: TRBD1
size: -
V: TRBV6-6

CDR3: CASSFRTGGTEAFF
DNA: TGCGCCAGCAGCTTCAGGACAGGAGGGACTGAAGCTTTCTTT
J: TRBJ1-1
D: TRBD1
size: -
V: TRBV5-1

CDR3: CASSQEGGLWGNYGYTF
DNA: TGCGCCAGCAGCCAAGAGGGGGGATTATGGGGGAACTATGGCTACACCTTC
J: TRBJ1-2
D: -
size: once
V: TRBV4-3

CDR3: CSVVDAGLNTEAFF
DNA: TGCAGCGTTGTGGACGCAGGACTAAACACTGAAGCTTTCTTT
J: TRBJ1-1
D: -
size: -
V: TRBV29-1

CDR3: CASSFGQDNQPQHF
DNA: TGTGCCAGCAGCTTTGGGCAGGACAATCAGCCCCAGCATTTT
J: TRBJ1-5
D: -
size: -
V: TRBV7-9

CDR3: CASSAVAGEKTQYF
DNA: TGTGCCAGCAGCGCGGTAGCGGGAGAGAAGACCCAGTACTTC
J: TRBJ2-5
D: TRBD2
size: -
V: TRBV9